This TCR beta chain was recovered during a study of cytomegalovirus exposure and HLA in healthy donors. Study context: As released early, the data held roughly 85 million unique TCRs from HLA-typed donors. Study-level findings and limits: Most TCRs appeared rarely, but some public TCRs recurred in many donors. Most subjects' HLA-A and HLA-B alleles were reportedly predicted from TCR beta sequences. Among the CMV-associated chains, a few were confirmed in vitro as specific for CMV antigens.

PCR used 60 Vbeta primers and 13 Jbeta primers. Clones were read by immunoSEQ multiplex PCR, and TCRdb kept only the in-frame ones, dropping some. The sample includes under 200,000 clones, 80% to 90% of them seen just once. Worth noting for this clone: What it binds is not known.

The sequencing input was PBMCs. The clonotype comes from a man younger than 40 in good health and CMV-seropositive.

CDR3 in DNA: TGTGCCAGCAGCCAACCGGAGGATGCAGCTGAAGCTTTCTTT. This codes for CASSQPEDAAEAFF. The chain employs TRBV4-2 and TRBJ1-1; D uncertain. V was clipped by 2 bases and J by 6 bases, with 13 bases between them. The germline V gene encodes CDR1 LGHNA and CDR2 YNFKEQ. This CDR3 contains 14 residues.